This passage covers 26 T cell receptor beta chains from one sample sequenced in a study of vaccination and CD4 T cells after COVID-19. Treatment meaning: approximately nine-day PBMC culture with coronavirus spike peptide pools or control peptides (ViraFEST assay). For these TCRs, the target antigens are not known. Cultured CD4+ T-cell DNA underwent Oncomine TCR Beta short-read sequencing. TCRdb re-derived calls from the PCR reads in MiXCR, one entry per CDR3 protein. Here the sample spans around 5,900 distinct CDR3 sequences, roughly 50% being singletons. The source material was CD4+ T cells from blood, cultured in vitro. These receptors were collected from a human donor who had recovered from COVID-19.

This clonotype was counted a few times. The rearrangement links TRBV10-3 to TRBJ2-3; TRBD2 matches at 8 bases. CDR1 is ENHRY, CDR2 SYGVKD, per germline. With 7 bases clipped from V and 4 bases from J, the junction kept 7 bases outside the gene matches. This CDR3 has 14 amino acids. CDR3 in DNA: TGTGCCATCACCCTCGGAGCGGGGGCAGATACGCAGTATTTT. It is translated as CAITLGAGADTQYF.

The rearrangement uses TRBV20-1 and TRBJ2-5; either TRBD1 or TRBD2 may fit D (6 bases each). The V end lost 3 bases, the J end lost 5 bases, and 13 bases lay between the germline ends. The CDR3 is 13 amino acids. Germline assignment: CDR1 DFQATT and CDR2 SNEGSKA (reference sequence). CDR3 sequence (DNA): TGCAGTGCTAGCCTCCAGGGGAGGGAGACCCAGTACTTC. It codes for CSASLQGRETQYF.

The rearrangement links TRBV5-6 to TRBJ2-1; TRBD1 matches at 7 bases. The length of the CDR3 is 16 residues. Per germline, CDR1 SGHDT and CDR2 YYEEEE. V was pared by 1 base and J by 4 bases, with 8 bases of the junction left unmatched. CDR3 region: CASSLTGANLYNEQFF. The CDR3 DNA reads as TGTGCCAGCAGCTTGACAGGGGCCAATTTATACAATGAGCAGTTCTTC.

This rearrangement joins TRBV15 to TRBJ2-3, with 9 bases lining up with TRBD2. Germline V CDR1 and CDR2: LNHNV, YYDKDF (reference sequence). This CDR3 comprises 16 residues. Germline trimming cut 5 bases from V and 1 base from J; bases unmatched to any gene: 7. The CDR3 is CATSGVGLAGTDTQYF. The CDR3 DNA is TGTGCCACCAGCGGAGTGGGACTAGCAGGCACAGATACGCAGTATTTT.

The V and J genes are TRBV5-6 and TRBJ1-2; D might be TRBD1 (5 bases). Trimming stripped 4 bases from V and 5 bases from J, with 9 bases between. This CDR3 contains 12 residues. The germline gives CDR1 SGHDT, CDR2 YYEEEE. DNA for the CDR3: TGTGCCAGCAGCGAAGGGGAATATGGCTACACCTTC. This gives the protein CASSEGEYGYTF.

This clonotype was seen more than once but under ten times. This chain connects TRBV20-1 to TRBJ2-7; 7 bases line up with TRBD2. Germline V gives CDR1 DFQATT, CDR2 SNEGSKA (reference sequence). CDR3 size: 13 residues. The trim removed 3 bases at V and 3 bases at J, leaving 5 bases unmatched. The CDR3 DNA reads TGCAGTGCTAGTTTAGGGGAGGGCTACGAGCAGTACTTC. Translated, it gives CSASLGEGYEQYF.

This chain links TRBV4-1 with TRBJ1-2, with TRBD1 matching over 8 bases. With V trimmed by 4 bases and J by 0 bases, 10 bases remained unmatched. The CDR3 runs to 17 residues. Germline CDR1 and CDR2: MGHRA and YSYEKL. CDR3 residues: CASSLGTGLPTNYGYTF. CDR3 DNA: TGCGCCAGCAGCCTCGGGACAGGACTACCTACTAACTATGGCTACACCTTC.

The chain links TRBV29-1 to TRBJ1-2; D is perhaps TRBD1 (6 bases). This CDR3 spans 13 amino acids. Looked up from germline, CDR1 is SQVTM and CDR2 is ANQGSEA. The ends were cut back, 7 bases at V and 4 bases at J, with 16 bases in the middle. The DNA of the CDR3 is TGCAGCGGCGGAGGGGGGGCAATCTATGGCTACACCTTC. It encodes CSGGGGAIYGYTF.

The chain employs TRBV20-1 and TRBJ2-5; no reliable D call. CDR3 length equals 12 residues. CDR1 and CDR2 (germline): DFQATT, SNEGSKA (reference sequence). V was shortened by 6 bases and J by 1 base, with 9 bases between the two germline ends. CDR3 in DNA: TGCAGTGCCGTCCGACTCCAAGAGACCCAGTACTTC. As protein: CSAVRLQETQYF.

The CDR3 bases are TGCAGTGCTAGGGTTCAGCACTACGAGCAGTACTTC. Translated, it gives CSARVQHYEQYF. The genes are TRBV20-1 and TRBJ2-7; D remains ambiguous. V lost 3 bases to trimming and J lost 3 bases, with 9 bases between them. The CDR3 extends over 12 amino acids. CDR1 and CDR2 (germline): DFQATT, SNEGSKA (reference sequence).

This chain connects TRBV5-3 to TRBJ1-6; D possibly corresponds to TRBD1 (6 bases). TRBV5-3 is flagged as an ORF with uncertain function. This CDR3 has 17 amino acids. V gave up 1 base and J gave up 3 bases, with 14 bases separating them. The CDR3 sequence is CARSLIYRAYYNSPLHF. CDR3 nucleotides: TGTGCCAGAAGCTTGATTTACAGGGCCTACTATAATTCACCCCTCCACTTT.

The chain couples TRBV6-1 to TRBJ1-5; 7 bases are a match to TRBD1. The CDR3 has 15 amino acids. Trimming cost V 6 bases and J 4 bases; bases outside gene matches: 9. Germline CDR1 is MNHNS and CDR2 is SASEGT. The CDR3 DNA follows: TGTGCCAGCAGGAAATGGCAACAGGGGAATCAGCCCCAGCATTTT. Protein product: CASRKWQQGNQPQHF.

The chain joins TRBV10-3 to TRBJ2-6; 9 bases map to TRBD1. The CDR3 spans 16 residues. Looked up from germline, CDR1 is ENHRY and CDR2 is SYGVKD. The trim removed 10 bases at V and 2 bases at J, leaving 9 bases unmatched. CDR3 protein: CATRDRDRPGANVLTF. The CDR3 region has the DNA TGTGCCACCCGGGACAGGGACCGTCCTGGGGCCAACGTCCTGACTTTC.

This clonotype has a handful of counts. V is TRBV20-1 and J is TRBJ1-5, with TRBD1 identical over 9 bases. The trim removed 6 bases at V and 2 bases at J, leaving 2 bases unmatched. CDR1 and CDR2 (germline): DFQATT, SNEGSKA (reference sequence). The CDR3 totals 13 residues. The CDR3, as DNA: TGCAGTGCGGACAGGGGAGGCAATCAGCCCCAGCATTTT. The encoded protein is CSADRGGNQPQHF.

The V gene is TRBV2, the J gene TRBJ2-2; D is unresolved. Germline V lookup: CDR1 SNHLY, CDR2 FYNNEI. This CDR3 has 13 residues. V lost 8 bases and J lost 13, with 20 bases in between. The CDR3 DNA sequence: TGTGCCAGCGACCATTTAGACGAAGCCGGGCTGTTTTTT. Protein sequence: CASDHLDEAGLFF.

In its sample, this clonotype is large. V and J are TRBV5-4 and TRBJ2-1, with 8 positions matching TRBD1. The CDR3 has 15 residues. The ends lost 3 bases at V and 7 bases at J; junction bases unmatched: 9. Per the germline V gene, CDR1 is SGHNT and CDR2 is YYREEE (reference sequence). CDR3 sequence reads: CASSSGVRDRNEQFF. The CDR3 DNA is TGTGCCAGCAGCTCTGGGGTTAGGGACAGGAATGAGCAGTTCTTC.

This clonotype was found a few times. This chain connects TRBV6-5 to TRBJ1-3; D remains unclear. Germline CDR1 MNHEY, CDR2 SVGAGI. The ends were cut back, 2 bases at V and 0 bases at J, with 11 bases in the middle. CDR3 length: 16 amino acids. The CDR3 protein is CASSYGGPTSGNTIYF. The CDR3 DNA reads as TGTGCCAGCAGTTACGGTGGCCCGACCTCTGGAAACACCATATATTTT.

This clonotype has more than one count but fewer than ten. J is TRBJ2-1 and V is TRBV20-1; 10 nucleotides line up with TRBD1. The CDR3 extends over 16 amino acids. Germline V lookup: CDR1 DFQATT, CDR2 SNEGSKA (reference sequence). V shed 0 bases and J 2 bases; nucleotides not matched to a gene: 4. CDR3 nucleotide sequence: TGCAGTGCTAGAGATATCGGACAGGGGGCCTACAATGAGCAGTTCTTC. Translating gives CSARDIGQGAYNEQFF.

The V call is TRBV7-2, the J call TRBJ1-5; TRBD1 might be the D (6 bases). Germline CDR1 SGHTA, CDR2 FQGNSA. CDR3 length: 16 residues. Trimming took 1 base from V and 7 from J, leaving 17 bases between them. CDR3 in DNA: TGTGCCAGCAGCTTAGTATTACAGGGCGAAGACCAGCCCCAGCATTTT. It specifies CASSLVLQGEDQPQHF.

The V call is TRBV20-1, the J call TRBJ2-3; 8 positions match TRBD2. V was pared by 7 bases and J by 1 base, with 4 bases of the junction left unmatched. Germline CDR1 and CDR2: DFQATT and SNEGSKA (reference sequence). The CDR3 runs 13 residues. In DNA form, the CDR3 reads TGCAGTGTTCCGACTAGCGGCACAGATACGCAGTATTTT. Translation: CSVPTSGTDTQYF.

This sequence joins TRBV20-1 and TRBJ1-5; perhaps TRBD1 as D (5 bases). Germline CDR1 and CDR2: DFQATT and SNEGSKA (reference sequence). The CDR3 loop spans 13 amino acids. V lost 1 base to trimming and J lost 4 bases, with 8 bases between them. CDR3 loop: CSARVGGNQPQHF. CDR3 DNA: TGCAGTGCTAGAGTCGGGGGAAATCAGCCCCAGCATTTT.

This chain joins TRBV12-3 or TRBV12-4 and TRBJ1-2; D is possibly TRBD1 (6 bases). The V end lost 6 bases, the J end lost 0 bases, and 14 bases lay between the germline ends. The CDR3 has 15 residues. The CDR3 bases are TGTGCCAGCAGACAAACAGGGCTATCTAACTATGGCTACACCTTC. This encodes CASRQTGLSNYGYTF.

This clonotype was found a few times. The rearrangement joins TRBV20-1 to TRBJ1-5, with a tentative D call TRBD1 (5 bases). The germline V gene has CDR1 DFQATT and CDR2 SNEGSKA (reference sequence). The V end lost 6 bases, the J end lost 0 bases, and 15 bases lay between the germline ends. The CDR3 contains 15 residues. This chain's CDR3 is CSASRGLVSNQPQHF. As DNA, the CDR3 is TGCAGTGCCTCGCGGGGGTTGGTTAGCAATCAGCCCCAGCATTTT.

V and J are TRBV20-1 and TRBJ2-7, with a tentative D call TRBD1 (6 bases). Germline V CDR1 and CDR2: DFQATT, SNEGSKA (reference sequence). V was cut by 4 bases and J by 3 bases, with 19 bases left in between. The CDR3 is 15 amino acids. CDR3 sequence: CSANAGVTGLYEQYF. CDR3 DNA: TGCAGTGCTAACGCAGGGGTCACCGGTCTCTACGAGCAGTACTTC.

V gene TRBV20-1 combines with J gene TRBJ1-6, with TRBD1 matching 12 bases. The ends lost 3 bases at V and 9 bases at J; junction bases unmatched: 12. This CDR3 has 17 residues. CDR1 is DFQATT and CDR2 is SNEGSKA in the germline V gene (reference sequence). In nucleotides, the CDR3 is TGCAGTGCTAGCAACTTACGGGACAGGGGGCCCGGTTCACCCCTCCACTTT. Translation: CSASNLRDRGPGSPLHF.

This clonotype came up a few times. V is TRBV6-1 and J is TRBJ1-2, with 10 bases aligning to TRBD1. Trimming took 6 bases from V and 7 from J; bases not matched to a gene: 8. The CDR3 sequence is 14 residues long. CDR1 is MNHNS and CDR2 is SASEGT in the germline V gene. CDR3 amino acids: CASRWDRGSSGYTF. In DNA, the CDR3 is TGTGCCAGCAGATGGGACAGGGGATCCTCTGGCTACACCTTC.